This T cell receptor beta chain appears in the sequencing data of a study of T cell changes during pregnancy in multiple sclerosis (dated by TCRdb to between 2018 and 2020). Notes on the research overall: The study examined how the T cell repertoire changed over the course of pregnancy in women with multiple sclerosis.

With regard to this clone: No cognate antigen has been identified for it. No qualities accompany the bases; no much larger clone lies one base away.

The CDR3 measures 17 amino acids from cysteine to phenylalanine. The CDR3 DNA has 51 bases and is translated from base 1. The junction carries 22 bases between V and J, which are trimmed by 5 bases and 5 bases respectively. Reading the germline V gene (reference sequence) gives CDR1 LNHDA and CDR2 SQIVND. Receptor amplification or capture employed the immunoSEQ multiplex PCR assay. Drawn from immuneACCESS, this table holds only the in-frame rearrangements with V and J called that TCRdb kept. Clones are partly lost; checked studies trace under half to an unresolved V gene and leave the rest unexplained. Counted in this sample were around 69,000 clones; 90% to 95% of them appeared once. The ten largest clonotypes hold about 5.8% of the sample.

The receptor chain draws on TRBV19 and TRBJ1-5, with the D gene not clear enough to name. The material was CD8+ T cells from peripheral blood mononuclear cells, obtained before pregnancy. The clonotype was recovered from a female donor with multiple sclerosis, enrolled in a pregnancy study. This receptor has the CDR3 CASSRPEGKGWDQPQHF. The DNA sequence reads TGTGCCAGTAGTCGACCCGAGGGAAAGGGCTGGGATCAGCCCCAGCATTTT.